These T cell receptor beta chains were read from a single sample in a study of cytomegalovirus exposure and HLA in healthy donors. Profiled with immunoSEQ multiplex PCR; TCRdb holds only in-frame clones, not every one. The sample consists of 130,000 to 150,000 clones, 76% of them appearing once. Sequencing input: PBMCs. The receptors shown here come from a woman aged 40-49 years in good health and CMV-seronegative. The CDR3 runs from the conserved cysteine through the conserved F or W. D genes are given only for firm matches. Only part of the rows carry a size: once, few, many, or a class if the clone is expanded.

j_call d_call v_call clone_size cdr3_aa cdr3_nt
TRBJ2-3 . TRBV11-2 . CASSLVLTNTQYF TGTGCCAGCAGCTTAGTCCTTACAAATACGCAGTATTTT
TRBJ1-5 TRBD1 TRBV4-1 . CASSQPGQGNQPQHF TGCGCCAGCAGCCAACCGGGACAGGGTAATCAGCCCCAGCATTTT
TRBJ2-5 TRBD1 TRBV7-9 . CSSSSGLRGPQETQYF TGTTCCAGCAGTTCCGGACTGAGGGGGCCCCAAGAGACCCAGTACTTC
TRBJ2-1 TRBD1 TRBV4-2 once CASTSGQAQDNEQFF TGTGCCAGCACATCAGGACAGGCCCAGGACAATGAGCAGTTCTTC
TRBJ2-3 TRBD2 TRBV6-9 . CASSHRTSGTADTQYF TGTGCCAGCAGCCACCGGACTAGCGGGACTGCAGATACGCAGTATTTT
TRBJ1-5 . TRBV5-1 . CASSLGGVDQPQHF TGCGCCAGCAGCTTGGGGGGAGTAGATCAGCCCCAGCATTTT
TRBJ1-1 . TRBV6-1 few CASSRTSNTEAFF TGTGCCAGCAGCCGGACATCGAACACTGAAGCTTTCTTT
TRBJ1-4 TRBD1 TRBV5-1 . CASSGTGVTNEKLFF TGCGCCAGCAGCGGGACAGGGGTAACTAATGAAAAACTGTTTTTT
TRBJ2-7 . TRBV5-1 . CASSLEPGRSYEQYF TGCGCCAGCAGCTTGGAGCCAGGTAGGTCGTACGAGCAGTACTTC
TRBJ1-2 TRBD1 TRBV2 . CASSEDRGIIIYGYTF TGTGCCAGCAGTGAGGACAGGGGGATAATCATCTATGGCTACACCTTC
TRBJ2-3 . TRBV21-1 . CASSLTRGGSRDTQYF TGTGCCAGCAGCCTCACGAGGGGCGGGAGCAGAGATACGCAGTATTTT
TRBJ1-4 . TRBV6-1 few CASSQGRTNEKLFF TGTGCCAGTTCCCAGGGAAGGACTAATGAAAAACTGTTTTTT